This T cell receptor (beta chain) was identified in a study of regulatory T cells in long-lasting Graves disease. Whole-study findings and limits: Persistent Graves' patients showed less TCR diversity than newly diagnosed ones.

Germline V CDR1 and CDR2: SGHAT, FQNNGV. The CDR3 sequence is 18 residues long. J lost 4 bases, V lost 3 bases, and 14 bases had no gene match. Time point specified: newly diagnosed GD, antithyroid drugs for less than 3 months. The TCR library was made from RNA that had been extracted from PBMCs in TRIzol. Library construction for TCR beta used iRepertoire HTBI primers and Arm-PCR of CDR3 regions. MiXCR, run by TCRdb on the multiplex PCR reads, gives a single entry per CDR3 protein. The sample lists around 470,000 distinct CDR3 sequences, around 15% seen once, with around a sixth in the top ten. About this clonotype itself: The antigen is not known.

The data also belong to a second study, concerning T cells in Graves' hyperthyroidism and ophthalmopathy.

This sequence joins TRBV11-2 and TRBJ2-1; 8 bases are a match to TRBD2. The specimen was peripheral blood mononuclear cells (PBMCs), collected at new diagnosis, from a patient treated with antithyroid drugs. The clonotype was recovered from a woman in her fifties or sixties with Graves disease. CDR3 DNA: TGTGCCAGCAGCTTTCCCGAACACCTAGCGGGTCCTTACAATGAGCAGTTCTTC. It encodes CASSFPEHLAGPYNEQFF.